Listed below are T cell receptor beta chains from one sample, sequenced in a study of T-cell reconstitution after alpha-beta-depleted transplantation in children. TCRdb analysed the PCR reads with MiXCR anew, one entry per CDR3 protein. This sample carries approximately 650,000 distinct CDR3 sequences, around 13% of them seen once, and the ten largest clones take 0.79%. The starting material was PBMCs, obtained before TCRalphabeta/CD19-depleted stem cell transplant. The receptors here all came from a girl aged 2 to 9 with congenital amegakaryocytic thrombocytopenia, due to receive a stem cell transplant. CDR3s include the opening cysteine and the closing phenylalanine or tryptophan. The D gene is left open where the match is weak. Some rows mark clone size as missing; the rest say once, few, many or name a class of expanded clone.

J | length | V | D | size | CDR3 | DNA
TRBJ2-1 | 15 | TRBV20-1 | . | few | CSASWVRDRDNEQFF | TGCAGTGCTAGTTGGGTCAGGGATCGAGACAATGAGCAGTTCTTC
TRBJ2-3 | 11 | TRBV29-1 | . | many | CSVVVTDTQYF | TGCAGCGTTGTGGTGACCGATACGCAGTATTTT
TRBJ2-7 | 16 | TRBV20-1 | TRBD2 | . | CSARAGGSGSAHEQYF | TGCAGTGCTAGAGCCGGGGGTAGCGGGAGCGCCCACGAGCAGTACTTC
TRBJ2-7 | 15 | TRBV5-1 | . | few | CASSLDPGLTYEQYF | TGCGCCAGCAGCTTGGACCCCGGTCTTACCTACGAGCAGTACTTC
TRBJ1-3 | 18 | TRBV7-6 | TRBD1 | . | CASSRPRNQDRGKNTIYF | TGTGCCAGCAGCCGACCAAGAAATCAGGACAGGGGAAAAAACACCATATATTTT
TRBJ1-2 | 13 | TRBV4-1 | . | many | CASSQVYHYGYTF | TGCGCCAGCAGCCAAGTTTATCACTATGGCTACACCTTC
TRBJ1-5 | 14 | TRBV12-3/TRBV12-4 | . | . | CASSFGTINQPQHF | TGTGCCAGCAGTTTCGGGACAATCAATCAGCCCCAGCATTTT
TRBJ2-1 | 19 | TRBV28 | . | few | CASPNRDTPVGSSYNEQFF | TGTGCCAGCCCAAATCGGGATACCCCGGTGGGGAGCTCCTACAATGAGCAGTTCTTC
TRBJ1-2 | 12 | TRBV12-3/TRBV12-4 | . | many | CASSLNNYGYTF | TGTGCCAGCAGCTTAAATAACTATGGCTACACCTTC
TRBJ2-1 | 15 | TRBV7-7 | . | many | CASSCSFSSYNEQFF | TGTGCCAGCAGCTGCTCTTTTAGCTCCTACAATGAGCAGTTCTTC